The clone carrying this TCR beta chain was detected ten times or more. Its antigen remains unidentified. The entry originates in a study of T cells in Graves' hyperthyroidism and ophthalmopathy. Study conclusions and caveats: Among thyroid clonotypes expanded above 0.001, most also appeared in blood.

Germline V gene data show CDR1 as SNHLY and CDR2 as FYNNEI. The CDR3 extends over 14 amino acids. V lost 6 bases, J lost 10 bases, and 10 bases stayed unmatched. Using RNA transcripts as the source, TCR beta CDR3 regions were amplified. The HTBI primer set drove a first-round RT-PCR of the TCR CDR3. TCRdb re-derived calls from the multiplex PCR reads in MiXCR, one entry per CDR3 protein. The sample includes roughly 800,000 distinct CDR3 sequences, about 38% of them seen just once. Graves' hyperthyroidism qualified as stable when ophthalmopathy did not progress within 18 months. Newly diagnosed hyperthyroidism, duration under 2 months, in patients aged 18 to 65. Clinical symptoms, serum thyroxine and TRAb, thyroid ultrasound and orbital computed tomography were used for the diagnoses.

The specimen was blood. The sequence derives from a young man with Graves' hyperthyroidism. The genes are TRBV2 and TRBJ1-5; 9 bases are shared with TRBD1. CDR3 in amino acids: CASSPGTGLLPQHF. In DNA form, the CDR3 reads TGTGCCAGCAGCCCAGGGACAGGGCTTTTACCCCAGCATTTT.